The 20 T cell receptor beta chains below all came from one sample that was sequenced in a study of technical replicates of blood from a few donors. TCRdb keeps only in-frame clones here, not all; method: immunoSEQ multiplex PCR. The sample has fewer than 100,000 clones; nearly 98% are singletons. Sequencing was performed on T cells isolated from PBMCs. These receptors originate from a human donor in good health.

This chain uses TRBV7-9 with TRBJ1-2, with D hard to call. The length of the CDR3 is 16 residues. Trimming cost V 7 bases and J 4 bases, with 22 bases left between them. The germline V gene encodes CDR1 SEHNR and CDR2 FQNEAQ (reference sequence). CDR3 residues: CASTPGNPYQSYGYTF. CDR3 bases: TGTGCCAGCACCCCAGGAAACCCTTATCAATCCTATGGCTACACCTTC.

This chain joins TRBV7-9 and TRBJ2-7; the match to TRBD1 covers 11 bases. CDR1 is SEHNR and CDR2 is FQNEAQ in the germline V gene (reference sequence). Trimming at V came to 6 bases and at J to 4 bases, leaving 5 bases not matched to a gene. CDR3 size: 14 residues. The CDR3 DNA reads TGTGCCAGCAGGGCCGGGACAGGGGGTTACGAGCAGTACTTC. Translating gives CASRAGTGGYEQYF. The full variable domain, rest sourced from reference TRBV7-9 and TRBJ2-7, is DTGVSQNPRHKITKRGQNVTFRCDPISEHNRLYWYRQTLGQGPEFLTYFQNEAQLEKSRLLSDRFSAERPKGSFSTLEIQRTEQGDSAMYLCASRAGTGGYEQYFGPGTRLTVT.

V usage is TRBV11-2 and J usage is TRBJ1-1; D is ambiguous. From germline, CDR1 is SGHAT and CDR2 FQNNGV. V lost 0 bases and J 2 bases, leaving 7 bases between the germline ends. The CDR3 totals 14 residues. CDR3 DNA sequence: TGTGCCAGCAGCTTAGACGGTTATAACACTGAAGCTTTCTTT. This codes for CASSLDGYNTEAFF.

This chain uses TRBV6-5 with TRBJ2-7; the D gene is possibly TRBD1 (7 bases). Trimming shortened V by 0 bases and J by 3 bases, and 15 bases separated the two germline ends. Looked up from germline, CDR1 is MNHEY and CDR2 is SVGAGI. The CDR3 contains 16 residues. The CDR3 spells CASSYSIGRGDYEQYF. The DNA for the CDR3 is TGTGCCAGCAGTTACTCGATTGGCAGGGGGGACTACGAGCAGTACTTC.

This chain joins TRBV7-2 and TRBJ1-1; D not resolved. CDR3 length: 16 amino acids. V lost 4 bases, J lost 2 bases, and 17 bases lay in between. Germline CDR1 SGHTA, CDR2 FQGNSA. The DNA of the CDR3 is TGTGCCAGCAGCTGGATATACAGTGTACCCAACACTGAAGCTTTCTTT. It specifies CASSWIYSVPNTEAFF.

The CDR3 region is CASSLARDRGTEAFF. CDR3 coding DNA: TGTGCCAGCAGCTTAGCTCGGGACAGGGGCACTGAAGCTTTCTTT. V is TRBV7-8 and J is TRBJ1-1, with TRBD1 matching over 10 bases. V lost 0 bases and J lost 4; bases outside the gene matches: 2. Looked up from germline, CDR1 is SGHVS and CDR2 is FQNEAQ. The CDR3 sequence is 15 residues long.

The V gene is TRBV6-6, the J gene TRBJ2-5; tentative D call: TRBD1 (6 bases). The ends were cut back, 8 bases at V and 3 bases at J, with 13 bases in the middle. This CDR3 is built from 13 residues. CDR1 is MNHNY, CDR2 SVGAGI, per germline (reference sequence). The DNA for the CDR3 is TGTGCCAGCGCAAGACAGGAAGAAGAGACCCAGTACTTC. Translating gives CASARQEEETQYF.

The chain has TRBV5-6 and TRBJ2-1; 8 bases map to TRBD2. Germline loops: CDR1 SGHDT, CDR2 YYEEEE. CDR3 length: 12 residues. The CDR3 loop reads CSSGSSYNEQFF. CDR3 nucleotide sequence: TGTAGCAGCGGGAGCTCCTACAATGAGCAGTTCTTC.

The chain joins TRBV27 to TRBJ2-7; TRBD2 is a possible D gene (6 bases). This CDR3 has 14 amino acids. Germline-derived CDR1 and CDR2 are MNHEY and SMNVEV (reference sequence). Trimming took off 5 bases at V and 2 bases at J, with 13 bases between the two ends. CDR3 region: CASSPPGSAYEQYF. Written as DNA, the CDR3 is TGTGCCAGCAGTCCCCCCGGGAGCGCCTACGAGCAGTACTTC.

The V call is TRBV5-4, the J call TRBJ1-4; 8 positions match TRBD1. Trimming at V came to 0 bases and at J to 8 bases, leaving 3 bases not matched to a gene. This CDR3 is 14 amino acids long. Germline V lookup: CDR1 SGHNT, CDR2 YYREEE (reference sequence). The CDR3 loop reads CASSLDRGNEKLFF. In nucleotides, the CDR3 is TGTGCCAGCAGCTTGGACAGGGGGAACGAAAAACTGTTTTTT.

The genes are TRBV5-6 and TRBJ2-3; D not resolved. This CDR3 is 12 amino acids long. Deletions cut 5 bases from V and 4 bases from J, with 8 bases between. Germline-derived CDR1 and CDR2 are SGHDT and YYEEEE. DNA for the CDR3: TGTGCCAGCAGTTCGGTACCAGATACGCAGTATTTT. This codes for CASSSVPDTQYF.

The CDR3 DNA reads as TGTGCCAGCACTTATGGACAGGGGGCGCGCTATGGCTACACCTTC. Encoded protein: CASTYGQGARYGYTF. V gene TRBV6-5 combines with J gene TRBJ1-2, with TRBD1 matching 11 bases. The CDR3 loop spans 15 amino acids. The trim removed 7 bases at V and 4 bases at J, leaving 8 bases unmatched. CDR1 MNHEY and CDR2 SVGAGI come from the germline V gene.

This clone was found once. This chain connects TRBV6-5 to TRBJ2-2, with 7 nucleotides matching TRBD2. This CDR3 contains 15 residues. Germline V lookup: CDR1 MNHEY, CDR2 SVGAGI. V lost 4 bases to trimming and J lost 6 bases; unmatched junction nucleotides: 8. CDR3 sequence: CASSLAGLDPGELFF. CDR3 sequence (DNA): TGTGCCAGCAGTTTAGCGGGCCTTGATCCCGGGGAGCTGTTTTTT.

The CDR3 loop reads CASREGSTGELFF. The DNA for the CDR3 is TGTGCCAGCCGGGAAGGGAGCACCGGGGAGCTGTTTTTT. The chain has TRBV2 and TRBJ2-2; a weak D match, TRBD2 (5 bases). The CDR3 has 13 amino acids. Between the trimmed V and J ends, which lost 8 bases and 4 bases, there was a span of 11 bases. Germline-derived CDR1 and CDR2 are SNHLY and FYNNEI.

The rearrangement joins TRBV27 to TRBJ2-2, with 9 bases fitting TRBD2. This CDR3 spans 15 amino acids. The ends lost 6 bases at V and 6 bases at J; junction bases unmatched: 8. Germline V CDR1 and CDR2: MNHEY, SMNVEV (reference sequence). For the CDR3, the DNA is TGTGCCAGCAGACCCACTAGCGGGCTCCCCGGGGAGCTGTTTTTT. This sequence encodes CASRPTSGLPGELFF.

This clone is classed as medium-sized. The DNA for the CDR3 is TGCAGCGCGAAACGGGGAAACACCATATATTTT. Encoded protein: CSAKRGNTIYF. This chain uses TRBV20-1 with TRBJ1-3; unclear D gene. The CDR3 sequence is 11 residues long. The germline gives CDR1 DFQATT, CDR2 SNEGSKA (reference sequence).

The J gene is TRBJ2-5, the V gene TRBV10-3, with D perhaps matching TRBD1 (6 bases). The V end lost 5 bases, the J end lost 2 bases, and 9 bases lay between the germline ends. The germline V gene encodes CDR1 ENHRY and CDR2 SYGVKD. CDR3 length: 13 amino acids. DNA of the CDR3: TGTGCCATCAGTCAGGGGCTGCAAGAGACCCAGTACTTC. The encoded protein is CAISQGLQETQYF.

This rearrangement joins TRBV4-1 to TRBJ2-5; 9 bases map to TRBD1. V gave up 3 bases and J gave up 5 bases; unmatched junction bases: 7. The CDR3 consists of 15 residues. Germline CDR1 MGHRA, CDR2 YSYEKL. CDR3 coding DNA: TGCGCCAGCAGCCACCGGGACAGGGTTGTCGAGACCCAGTACTTC. It yields the protein CASSHRDRVVETQYF.

The J gene is TRBJ2-3, the V gene TRBV10-1; TRBD2 matches 7 bases. J lost 2 bases, V lost 0 bases, and 2 bases had no gene match. Germline lookup yields CDR1 WNHNN and CDR2 SYGVQD (reference sequence). This CDR3 is 15 amino acids long. This CDR3 reads CASSESSGNTDTQYF. The CDR3 DNA is TGCGCCAGCAGTGAGTCAAGCGGGAACACAGATACGCAGTATTTT.

In DNA form, the CDR3 reads TGTGCCAGCAGCAGCAGGGGGAGCTCCTACGAGCAGTACTTC. Residues: CASSSRGSSYEQYF. The rearrangement joins TRBV5-4 to TRBJ2-7, with 7 positions matching TRBD1. Germline V gene data show CDR1 as SGHNT and CDR2 as YYREEE (reference sequence). The J segment lost 0 bases and the V segment lost 4 bases, leaving 4 bases of the junction unmatched. This CDR3 contains 14 residues.